The 23 T cell receptor beta chains presented below share a single source sample, sequenced in a study of T cell repertoires in cytomegalovirus infection (dated by TCRdb to between 2018 and 2021). The data were produced on an Illumina HiSeq 1500. Starting from the raw public reads, TCRdb applied fastp trimming at Q25, assembled clones with MiXCR and retained in-frame beta chains. All rows with the same CDR3 protein become a single entry with the most common DNA and genes. This sample comprises 110,000 to 150,000 distinct CDR3 sequences, about 32% of them detected only once. The ten largest clonotypes hold roughly 47% of the sample. The treatment or condition label, read with the paper, signifies: in vitro stimulation with specific CMV peptide epitopes to enrich CMV-specific T cells. Their recognized antigens are unknown. The sample here was CD8+ T cells from cultured PBMCs, taken from culture after CMV antigen stimulation. The receptors stem from a human donor in good health (CMV status not recorded). Some clones in this sample may be carry-over from other donors' samples.

CDR3 loop: CASTLRGGNQPQHF. In DNA, the CDR3 is TGTGCCAGCACCCTACGGGGTGGCAATCAGCCCCAGCATTTT. The chain links TRBV6-6 to TRBJ1-5; D uncertain. The CDR3 runs to 14 residues. Germline V gene data show CDR1 as MNHNY and CDR2 as SVGAGI (reference sequence). V gave up 7 bases and J gave up 2 bases, with 12 bases separating them.

This clonotype turned up a few times. CDR3 DNA sequence: TGTGCCAGCAGTACCCGGACACGGGGCCCTGGAAACACCATATATTTT. Translating gives CASSTRTRGPGNTIYF. The chain is built from TRBV12-3 or TRBV12-4 and TRBJ1-3, with D possibly TRBD1 on 5 matching bases. Trimming cost V 5 bases and J 2 bases, with 16 bases left between them. The CDR3 runs 16 residues.

The CDR3 loop reads CASSLLGAGQGSYGYTF. The CDR3 bases are TGTGCCAGCAGTTTATTAGGCGCTGGACAGGGTAGCTATGGCTACACCTTC. The rearrangement joins TRBV27 to TRBJ1-2; 8 nucleotides align to TRBD1. Germline-derived CDR1 and CDR2 are MNHEY and SMNVEV (reference sequence). The junction had 11 bases not matched to a gene; V was cut back by 1 base and J by 4 bases. The CDR3 totals 17 residues.

The rearrangement links TRBV12-3 or TRBV12-4 to TRBJ2-5; TRBD1 matches at 7 bases. This CDR3 region has 13 residues. V gave up 6 bases and J gave up 5 bases; unmatched junction bases: 6. This CDR3 reads CASSPTGRETQYF. The CDR3 nucleotides read TGTGCCAGCAGCCCGACAGGGCGGGAGACCCAGTACTTC.

The V call is TRBV6-2 or TRBV6-3, the J call TRBJ2-6, with 7 bases lining up with TRBD1. The trim removed 2 bases at V and 2 bases at J, leaving 3 bases unmatched. Germline-derived CDR1 and CDR2 are MNHEY and SVGEGT. This CDR3 spans 16 amino acids. The CDR3 loop reads CASSYGTATGANVLTF. For the CDR3, the DNA is TGTGCCAGCAGTTACGGGACAGCGACTGGGGCCAACGTCCTGACTTTC.

The rearrangement links TRBV2 to TRBJ1-5; a possible D gene is TRBD1 (6 bases). The CDR3 spans 16 residues. The germline V and J ends were trimmed by 2 bases and 1 base, with 12 bases remaining between them. Germline loops: CDR1 SNHLY, CDR2 FYNNEI. CDR3 sequence reads: CASSERGGQSNQPQHF. CDR3 sequence (DNA): TGTGCCAGCAGTGAACGGGGGGGGCAGAGCAATCAGCCCCAGCATTTT.

Notes on this clonotype: One junction end does not reproduce the germline sequence, and a read error may be involved. The chain combines TRBV5-5 with TRBJ2-7; the match to TRBD1 covers 9 bases. CDR1 SGHKS and CDR2 YYEKEE come from the germline V gene (reference sequence). The CDR3 contains 15 residues. CDR3 sequence reads: CASSLDRGSSYEQYF. The DNA for the CDR3 is TGTGCCAGCAGTTTGGACAGGGGCTCGTCCTACGAGCAGTACTTC.

This chain joins TRBV19 and TRBJ2-1; tentative D call: TRBD2 (6 bases). This CDR3 is built from 16 residues. V lost 6 bases to trimming and J lost 4 bases, with 19 bases between them. CDR1 LNHDA and CDR2 SQIVND come from the germline V gene (reference sequence). The CDR3 loop reads CASSPTNGGTYNEQFF. CDR3 in DNA: TGTGCCAGTAGCCCAACAAACGGCGGGACTTACAATGAGCAGTTCTTC.

This clonotype was observed a few times. The chain uses TRBV15 and TRBJ1-1; D remains unclear. Trimming took off 1 base at V and 6 bases at J, with 21 bases between the two ends. Germline CDR1 reads LNHNV; CDR2 reads YYDKDF (reference sequence). The CDR3 is 17 amino acids. Here the CDR3 reads CATSRVTARSIVAEAFF. In DNA, the CDR3 is TGTGCCACCAGCAGAGTAACCGCTCGCTCGATTGTCGCTGAAGCTTTCTTT.

The chain employs TRBV7-9 and TRBJ1-1; D possibly corresponds to TRBD1 (6 bases). Germline loops: CDR1 SEHNR, CDR2 FQNEAQ (reference sequence). V gave up 5 bases and J gave up 7 bases, with 8 bases separating them. The CDR3 totals 11 residues. The CDR3 nucleotides read TGTGCCAGCAGCCGGGGACATGAAGCTTTCTTT. It yields the protein CASSRGHEAFF.

This clonotype was found many times. J is TRBJ1-4 and V is TRBV4-1; 9 positions match TRBD1. The CDR3 totals 14 residues. The germline CDR1 and CDR2 sequences are MGHRA and YSYEKL. Trimming took 4 bases from V and 5 from J; bases not matched to a gene: 2. CDR3 bases: TGCGCCAGCAGCCGGACAGGGGAAAATGAAAAACTGTTTTTT. Protein sequence: CASSRTGENEKLFF.

The genes are TRBV7-3 and TRBJ1-1; no clear D gene. The CDR3 runs to 15 residues. Germline assignment: CDR1 SGHTA and CDR2 FQGTGA. The V end lost 5 bases, the J end lost 1 base, and 14 bases lay between the germline ends. The CDR3: CASSQGAKGNTEAFF. Here the CDR3 DNA reads TGTGCCAGCAGCCAAGGTGCGAAGGGGAACACTGAAGCTTTCTTT.

J is TRBJ2-1 and V is TRBV5-1; 7 positions match TRBD1. With V trimmed by 6 bases and J by 4 bases, 7 bases remained unmatched. The CDR3 contains 14 residues. CDR1 SGHRS and CDR2 YFSETQ come from the germline V gene. As DNA, the CDR3 is TGCGCCAGCACGGTAGGGGGCGGATACAATGAGCAGTTCTTC. Its protein product is CASTVGGGYNEQFF.

The rearrangement links TRBV12-3 or TRBV12-4 to TRBJ1-2; D is perhaps TRBD1 (6 bases). The CDR3 totals 15 residues. V lost 5 bases, J lost 2 bases, and 15 bases lay in between. In DNA form, the CDR3 reads TGTGCCAGCAGTCATGGAGAAGGGGGGAACTATGGCTACACCTTC. It yields the protein CASSHGEGGNYGYTF.

This chain connects TRBV6-6 to TRBJ1-1; 7 bases agree with TRBD1. This CDR3 is built from 12 residues. Germline values: CDR1 MNHNY, CDR2 SVGAGI (reference sequence). After removal of 5 bases from V and 7 bases from J, the junction contained 4 bases not matched to a gene. CDR3 sequence reads: CASSKGTVEAFF. The CDR3 DNA is TGTGCCAGCAGTAAAGGGACAGTTGAAGCTTTCTTT.

This clonotype came up many times. This sequence joins TRBV2 and TRBJ2-1; 7 positions agree with TRBD2. Trimming at V came to 6 bases and at J to 8 bases, leaving 13 bases not matched to a gene. The CDR3 is 15 residues long. Germline CDR1 reads SNHLY; CDR2 reads FYNNEI. The CDR3 loop reads CASSPSGVEFDEQFF. DNA of the CDR3: TGTGCCAGCAGCCCCAGCGGGGTCGAATTCGATGAGCAGTTCTTC.

The V gene is TRBV20-1, the J gene TRBJ2-7; 8 bases fit TRBD2. The germline V gene has CDR1 DFQATT and CDR2 SNEGSKA (reference sequence). The CDR3 consists of 13 residues. V lost 8 bases to trimming and J lost 4 bases; unmatched junction nucleotides: 10. This chain's CDR3 is CSTFGGAIYEQYF. DNA of the CDR3: TGCAGTACCTTCGGGGGGGCAATATACGAGCAGTACTTC.

In DNA, the CDR3 is TGTGCCAGCACCGGAGATACAGATTGGGAGACCCAGTACTTC. Translated: CASTGDTDWETQYF. The chain joins TRBV2 to TRBJ2-5; no definite D call. V was clipped by 7 bases and J by 5 bases, with 17 bases between them. CDR1 and CDR2 from the germline V gene are SNHLY and FYNNEI. The CDR3 contains 14 residues.

J is TRBJ1-1 and V is TRBV6-2 or TRBV6-3; 8 bases are a match to TRBD1. V lost 6 bases to trimming and J lost 3 bases; unmatched junction nucleotides: 6. Germline CDR1 and CDR2: MNHEY and SVGEGT. This CDR3 contains 14 residues. The CDR3, as DNA: TGTGCCAGCAGGCAACAGGGGGGCGACACTGAAGCTTTCTTT. It codes for CASRQQGGDTEAFF.

The chain joins TRBV6-5 to TRBJ1-1; 7 nucleotides align to TRBD1. V dropped 4 bases and J dropped 4; count of bases not matched to a gene: 6. This CDR3 contains 14 residues. Germline CDR1 MNHEY, CDR2 SVGAGI. The CDR3 protein is CASSFTGVGTEAFF. The CDR3 DNA is TGTGCCAGCAGTTTCACAGGGGTGGGCACTGAAGCTTTCTTT.

The J gene is TRBJ2-1, the V gene TRBV9; D perhaps matches TRBD1 (5 bases). The germline V gene has CDR1 SGDLS and CDR2 YYNGEE. The CDR3 is made up of 15 amino acids. Trimming shortened V by 2 bases and J by 7 bases, and 16 bases separated the two germline ends. CDR3 nucleotides: TGTGCCAGCAGCGTGGTCTCTTATGGACAAAATGAGCAGTTCTTC. The encoded protein is CASSVVSYGQNEQFF.

This clonotype was counted at least ten times. V and J are TRBV12-3 or TRBV12-4 and TRBJ2-5, with TRBD1 matching 10 bases. After removal of 5 bases from V and 0 bases from J, the junction contained 6 bases not matched to a gene. This CDR3 comprises 16 residues. CDR3 DNA: TGTGCCAGCAGTCCAACGGGACAGGGGTACCAAGAGACCCAGTACTTC. Encoded protein: CASSPTGQGYQETQYF.

J is TRBJ2-7 and V is TRBV6-1; 8 bases fit TRBD2. Germline V gene data show CDR1 as MNHNS and CDR2 as SASEGT. Trimming took 0 bases from V and 4 from J; bases not matched to a gene: 5. The CDR3 totals 15 residues. CDR3 loop: CASSEAVAGNYEQYF. DNA for the CDR3: TGTGCCAGCAGTGAAGCCGTAGCGGGGAATTACGAGCAGTACTTC.